The 2 T cell receptor beta chains listed next were all sequenced from one sample in a study of OX40 agonist ivuxolimab in advanced cancers. Sequencing was performed with immunoSEQ multiplex PCR; in TCRdb, only in-frame clones are kept and a portion is missing. Found here are tens of thousands of clones, 85% to 90% of them singletons; the top ten hold around 5.8%. The specimen was CD4+ or CD8+ T cells sorted from blood, collected in a trial of the OX40 agonist ivuxolimab. The receptors derive from an adult with an advanced solid tumor such as melanoma, head and neck, liver or kidney cancer.

The CDR3 DNA sequence: TGTGCCAGCAGGGGGCAGGGGAGACTCTATGAGCAGTTCTTC. Protein sequence: CASRGQGRLYEQFF. The chain joins TRBV27 to TRBJ2-1, with a possible D match to TRBD1 (6 bases). Germline V gene data show CDR1 as MNHEY and CDR2 as SMNVEV (reference sequence). The CDR3 contains 14 residues. Trimming left V 6 bases short and J 8 bases short, with 17 bases between.

The gene calls are TRBV27 and TRBJ2-6; D is undetermined. The germline V and J ends were trimmed by 2 bases and 3 bases, with 11 bases remaining between them. CDR3 length: 16 amino acids. The V gene's germline CDR1 is MNHEY and CDR2 SMNVEV (reference sequence). CDR3 DNA sequence: TGTGCCAGCAGTTTACTACGGCCGGGTGGGGCCAACGTCCTGACTTTC. As protein: CASSLLRPGGANVLTF. Drawing the rest from reference TRBV27 and TRBJ2-6, the complete variable domain is EAQVTQNPRYLITVTGKKLTVTCSQNMNHEYMSWYRQDPGLGLRQIYYSMNVEVTDKGDVPEGYKVSRKEKRNFPLILESPSPNQTSLYFCASSLLRPGGANVLTFGAGSRLTVL.